The T cell receptor beta chain under discussion was sequenced for a study of cytomegalovirus exposure and HLA in healthy donors (dated by TCRdb to about 2017). Context from the whole study: An earlier analysis of around 600 of the donors reported about 290 Gb of sequence data and 117 million unique TCR beta sequences from 150 million to 200 million T cells. Every discovery cohort repertoire had been produced on one sequencing platform. Genome-wide SNP genotypes for about 60% of the 666 donors were used in a later genetic analysis, which treated that subset as a discovery cohort. In a later analysis, previously published TCR beta repertoires from about 670 donors were re-analyzed and high-resolution HLA genotyping was added so that TCR occurrence patterns could be studied. The number of donors typed differed by locus, with 629-630 for A, B, C, DRB1 and DQB1, over 500 for DQA1, 606 for DPA1, and over 400 for DPB1. Of the 300 to 500 genotyped donors, 81% were placed in the genetic ancestry cluster associated with self-reported Caucasian donors. Roughly 5 DR-DQ haplotypes were handled as single units for association and clustering, since linkage in the cohort was strong. The T cell repertoires of 700 or so subjects were profiled by immunosequencing and related to cytomegalovirus serostatus. An earlier analysis of 450 to 750 of the donors used high-throughput TCR beta sequencing to judge whether each TCR beta V gene segment behaved as functional or pseudogenic. An early release covering roughly 600 HLA-typed donors comprised approximately 300 gigabases of sequencing data and about 90 million unique TCR sequences. To predict cytomegalovirus infection status, the study combined high-throughput TCR immunosequencing, statistical association of individual TCRs with disease status, and machine learning. Across under 500 genotyped donors of the cohort, an average of roughly 200,000 unique TCR beta nucleotide sequences per donor were sequenced, and roughly 18% of those sequences were non-productive. The study aimed to test whether signatures of past pathogen exposure could be identified by cataloging public T cell receptors. Both class I and class II loci were covered by HLA typing, at four-digit resolution. Besides the first cohort of roughly 700 subjects, a separate validation cohort made up of 95 to 150 different subjects was used. Donor age, sex, ethnicity and CMV serostatus were compiled together with the repertoire data. In the later analysis, no new phenotypic data were used to find candidate immune exposures; instead, reliance was placed on TCR beta sequences and their occurrence across donors. The investigation overall reported the following: In a later analysis, several top co-occurrence clusters were reported to appear linked to parvovirus B19, influenza, CMV and Epstein-Barr virus. A further reported finding was that TCR beta sequences accurately predicted the HLA-A and HLA-B alleles for most subjects in the first cohort. HLA typing was unavailable for some donors at each locus, so association tests used only the typed subset. In a later genetic analysis, fewer N-insertions in productive TCRs were reported among donors in an Asian-associated ancestry cluster than the roughly 700-donor mean. Compared with equally common non-associated chains, HLA-associated TCR beta chains in a later analysis were more clonally expanded and had lower generation probabilities. At a false discovery rate of 0.05, a later analysis linked 16,000 or so TCR beta sequences to specific HLA alleles. Broadly in line with IMGT annotations, most TCR beta V segments showed up in productive rearrangements about 90% or about 30% of the time in an earlier analysis of about 500 of the donors. In the study, about 150 TCR beta chains were listed as associated with cytomegalovirus. Immune exposure information for the cohort was limited to CMV serostatus. The classifier was reported to diagnose cytomegalovirus status with high specificity and sensitivity in both the original and validation cohorts. When HLA alleles, especially DR and DQ, strongly co-occurred, TCR associations were difficult to assign to individual alleles. Only TCR beta chains were sequenced in this cohort, and the absence of alpha or paired-chain data limited detectable features. According to the authors, the approach could potentially be generalized to other disease states and immunological phenotypes. Correlated functional status among segregating V segments might reflect linkage disequilibrium, but an unknown experimental factor could not be ruled out. The presence/absence analyses assumed that sequencing depth was roughly uniform across donors, and that assumption may not be true. Most TCR sequences were observed very rarely across donors, whereas some public TCRs were present in many individuals. Three of the identified cytomegalovirus-associated TCR beta chains were confirmed in vitro to be specific for cytomegalovirus antigens. A later analysis found that TCR association rates varied across HLA loci, with DRB1 alleles showing the most associated TCRs and HLA-C alleles the fewest. A cluster of highly shared sequence variants was judged likely to represent a technical artifact of the sequencing pipeline. Some IMGT-functional V segments, including TRBV6-2 and TRBV6-3, could not be distinguished by the 87-base-pair reads and were therefore excluded. An association between a missense DCLRE1C variant and V-gene and J-gene trimming of TCR beta chains was found in a later genetic analysis and replicated in an independent cohort. Because counts were too low, roughly 17 rarely observed V segments, including chromosome 9 orphons, were left out of the earlier analysis of a few hundred of the donors. In a later analysis, most CMV-associated TCR beta chains were found to appear HLA-restricted, with HLA associations seemingly driven largely by CMV exposure.

The library was built by means of the immunoSEQ multiplex PCR assay. For the multiplex PCR, a mixture combining 60 forward primers for TCR Vbeta segments and 13 reverse primers for TCR Jbeta segments was used. The CDR3 region of rearranged TCR beta genes was amplified from genomic DNA with a multiplex PCR assay. Amplified TCR beta libraries were sequenced as 87-base-pair reads on the Illumina HiSeq System. On the authors' methods: In a later analysis, some 80 million unique TCR beta chains were counted across the roughly 670 repertoires, and some 10 million of these chains were shared by at least two donors. Raw reads were error-corrected and collapsed into unique sequences with a nearest-neighbor algorithm that merged closely related sequences to remove PCR and sequencing errors. Alignment of CDR3 sequences to IMGT reference sequences was used to assign V, D and J gene segments. For a sequence to be retained, at least a six-nucleotide match to both a V gene segment and a J gene segment was required. Rearrangements were classified as productive when the CDR3 lacked stop codons and remained in frame with V and J, and all other rearrangements were classified as non-productive. CDR3 was defined according to IMGT convention as the region running from the second conserved V-encoded cysteine to the conserved J-encoded phenylalanine. The earlier analysis of about 570 of the donors excluded any sequence lacking an unambiguous match to a single V gene segment. In an earlier analysis of a few hundred of the donors, a V segment was called functional when productive rearrangements were above 56.7%, and segregating when the standard deviation between donors exceeded 5%. A statistical classification framework was developed to diagnose cytomegalovirus status using the catalog of TCR beta chain sequences. A later analysis assigned V and J genes by comparing TCR nucleotide sequences with IMGT/GENE-DB human TR gene sequences. Using the TCRdist pipeline, a later analysis assigned CDR3 sequences along with most-parsimonious VDJ recombination scenarios. A later analysis defined each TCR beta chain by its CDR3 amino acid sequence plus V-gene family, and excluded reads lacking a unique V-gene family. As a way to deal with suspected cross-contamination and a sequencing artifact, a later analysis dropped hundreds of nucleotide sequences that were highly shared and had low generation probability. In a later analysis, a clonal expansion index was calculated for each public chain from normalized within-repertoire ranks of inferred template counts. A later analysis computed generation probabilities with a VDJ recombination model fitted to out-of-frame rearrangements, and checked the results against IGoR. In a later analysis, hypergeometric tests were used to score TCR-TCR, TCR-HLA and TCR-CMV co-occurrence, with a repertoire-size bias correction applied to TCR pairs. In a later analysis, false discovery rates were estimated by permuting HLA or CMV assignments 20 times. In a later analysis, co-occurring TCRs were grouped using DBSCAN, and TCRdist sequence similarity was added for clustering within HLA-allele-positive subsets. Repertoires with fewer than 30,000 or more than 120,000 public chains, plus five repertoires with anomalous nucleotide sharing, were excluded from co-occurrence clustering. The clones in this table, taken by TCRdb from immuneACCESS, are in-frame only. Not every clone is retained; where verified, under half of the shortfall comes from an unresolved V gene, and the cause of the rest is unknown. That table gives V, J and clone size, and the DNA gave D and trimming. This sample comprises tens of thousands of clones, about four fifths of them detected only once. Clones ranked in the top ten supply around 2.3% of the sample.

With regard to this clone: Its cognate antigen has yet to be identified. Base qualities are not provided; no much larger clone lies one nucleotide away.

The cohort consisted of more than 650 healthy bone marrow donors. Cohort members were all nominally healthy when sampled, although unrecorded immune exposures were likely present. The donor was CMV seronegative and was included in the group of around 320 seronegative cohort members. Every donor gave a peripheral blood sample, and the peripheral blood mononuclear cells from that sample were used for TCR beta sequencing. Genomic DNA was extracted from the blood cell samples with the Qiagen DNeasy Blood Extraction Kit. Via the germline V gene, CDR1 is SGHVS and CDR2 FNYEAQ. The V end loses 6 bases and the J end loses 3 bases, and a stretch of 5 bases separates them. The CDR3 contains 11 residues, cysteine and phenylalanine counted. The read is trimmed to its CDR3 DNA, 33 bases read in frame from base 1.

The rearrangement joined TRBV7-6 to TRBJ2-5; the D segment cannot be called with confidence. This TCR was sampled from a man aged 18 to 30 in good health and CMV-seronegative. Sequencing used PBMCs. The CDR3 reads as follows: CASSTKETQYF. The DNA sequence is given as TGTGCCAGCAGTACTAAAGAGACCCAGTACTTC.